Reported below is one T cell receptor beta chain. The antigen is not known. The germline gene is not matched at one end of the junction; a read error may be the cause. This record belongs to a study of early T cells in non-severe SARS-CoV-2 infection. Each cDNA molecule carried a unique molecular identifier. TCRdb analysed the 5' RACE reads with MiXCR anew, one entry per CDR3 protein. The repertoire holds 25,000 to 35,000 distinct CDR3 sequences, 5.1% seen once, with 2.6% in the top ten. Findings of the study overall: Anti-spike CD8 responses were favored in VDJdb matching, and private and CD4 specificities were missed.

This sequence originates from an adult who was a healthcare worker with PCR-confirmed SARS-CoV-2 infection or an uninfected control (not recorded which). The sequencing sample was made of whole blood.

The CDR3 nucleotides read TGTGCCAGCAGCTTAGATGGGTCCAGAAGAGAGGCCCAGTACTTC. It translates to CASSLDGSRREAQYF. This chain uses TRBV11-2 with TRBJ2-5; D is uncertain. This CDR3 comprises 15 residues. Germline values: CDR1 SGHAT, CDR2 FQNNGV.